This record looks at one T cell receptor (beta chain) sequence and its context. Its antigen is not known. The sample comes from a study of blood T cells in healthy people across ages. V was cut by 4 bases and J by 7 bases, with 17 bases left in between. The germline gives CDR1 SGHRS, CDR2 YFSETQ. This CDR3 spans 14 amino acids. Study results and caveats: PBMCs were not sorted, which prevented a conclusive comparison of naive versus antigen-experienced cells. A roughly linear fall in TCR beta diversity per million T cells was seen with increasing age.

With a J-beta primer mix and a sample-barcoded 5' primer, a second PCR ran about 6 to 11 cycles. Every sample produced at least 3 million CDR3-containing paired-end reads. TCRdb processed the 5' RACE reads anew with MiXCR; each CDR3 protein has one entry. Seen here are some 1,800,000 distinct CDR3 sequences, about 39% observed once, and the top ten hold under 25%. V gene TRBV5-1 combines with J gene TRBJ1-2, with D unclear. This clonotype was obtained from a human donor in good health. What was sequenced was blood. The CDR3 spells CASSQDQQRVGYTF. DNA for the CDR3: TGCGCCAGCAGCCAGGACCAGCAGAGGGTTGGCTACACCTTC.